The rows below give T cell receptor beta chains drawn from one sample of a study of blood T cell repertoires in COVID-19. Measured with immunoSEQ multiplex PCR; TCRdb has only the in-frame clones, and not every one. Of 200,000 or so clones listed, about 87% are singletons. Source material: PBMCs or T cells enriched from blood (not recorded which). The receptors derive from a woman in her twenties or thirties who had been exposed to COVID-19. Each CDR3 is given with its conserved first and last residue. Fields, in order: clone size, D gene, J gene, V gene, CDR3 protein, CDR3 DNA. A D gene is named only where the DNA matches it firmly. Where a row states a size, it is once, few, many or the class of an expanded clone; other rows omit it.

NA,TRBD2,TRBJ2-7,TRBV7-8,CASSLRVQLKREGYYEQYF,TGTGCCAGCAGCTTACGGGTCCAGTTAAAGCGGGAGGGTTACTACGAGCAGTACTTC
NA,NA,TRBJ1-1,TRBV10-3,CAISDDRPSVTFF,TGTGCCATCAGTGATGACAGGCCCTCAGTTACTTTCTTT
once,NA,TRBJ2-5,TRBV11-1,CASSFRESRTETQYF,TGTGCCAGCAGCTTTAGGGAGTCGAGGACAGAGACCCAGTACTTC
NA,TRBD1,TRBJ1-1,TRBV9,CASSARDRGFDTEAFF,TGTGCCAGCAGCGCCCGGGACAGGGGATTCGACACTGAAGCTTTCTTT
NA,NA,TRBJ1-3,TRBV24-1,CATSDYGRSSGNTIYF,TGTGCCACCAGTGATTATGGCAGGTCCTCTGGAAACACCATATATTTT
NA,NA,TRBJ1-1,TRBV5-1,CASSLQGVNTEAFF,TGCGCCAGCAGCTTACAGGGAGTGAACACTGAAGCTTTCTTT
NA,NA,TRBJ2-7,TRBV7-9,CASSYQGIREREQYF,TGTGCCAGCAGCTACCAGGGTATTCGGGAGAGGGAGCAGTACTTC
NA,TRBD1,TRBJ2-1,TRBV6-5,CASSLQGEVNEQFF,TGTGCCAGCAGCCTACAGGGGGAAGTAAATGAGCAGTTCTTC
NA,TRBD2,TRBJ2-7,TRBV6-5,CASGAGGTGEQYF,TGTGCCAGCGGGGCGGGAGGAACGGGTGAGCAGTACTTC
once,TRBD1,TRBJ1-4,TRBV2,CASSERGQNEKLFF,TGTGCCAGCAGTGAGAGGGGACAGAATGAAAAACTGTTTTTT
NA,NA,TRBJ2-7,TRBV3-1/TRBV3-2,CASSHGDYEQYF,TGTGCCAGCAGCCACGGAGACTACGAGCAGTACTTC
NA,TRBD2,TRBJ2-1,TRBV27,CASSLGRNVAGGNEQFF,TGTGCCAGCAGTTTGGGACGAAACGTAGCGGGAGGGAATGAGCAGTTCTTC
NA,NA,TRBJ1-3,TRBV2,CASSQGSGNTIYF,TGTGCCAGCAGCCAGGGCTCTGGAAACACCATATATTTT
NA,NA,TRBJ2-7,TRBV6-5,CAGGGRVSYEQYF,TGTGCCGGGGGGGGCAGGGTCTCCTACGAGCAGTACTTC
NA,NA,TRBJ1-5,TRBV14,CASSQAGNQPQHF,TGTGCCAGCAGCCAAGCAGGTAATCAGCCCCAGCATTTT
NA,NA,TRBJ1-6,TRBV5-1,CASSLGQQSSYNSPLHF,TGCGCCAGCAGCCTAGGACAGCAGAGCTCCTATAATTCACCCCTCCACTTT
NA,NA,TRBJ2-1,TRBV4-2,CASSYEIGSVNEQFF,TGTGCCAGCAGCTACGAAATCGGGAGCGTCAATGAGCAGTTCTTC
NA,NA,TRBJ1-2,TRBV6-5,CASGQRRVKDGYTF,TGTGCCAGTGGACAGAGGCGAGTGAAGGATGGCTACACCTTC
NA,TRBD1,TRBJ1-2,TRBV5-6,CASSLATGYGYTF,TGTGCCAGCAGCTTGGCGACAGGGTACGGCTACACCTTC
NA,TRBD2,TRBJ2-7,TRBV28,CASSRPWLAGVRYYEQYF,TGTGCCAGCAGTCGACCTTGGCTAGCGGGAGTCCGATACTACGAGCAGTACTTC
once,NA,TRBJ2-1,TRBV13,CASSLESEQFF,TGTGCCAGCAGCTTAGAGAGCGAGCAGTTCTTC
NA,TRBD2,TRBJ2-5,TRBV4-1,CASSQGASGKGETQYF,TGCGCCAGCAGCCAAGGGGCTAGCGGGAAGGGAGAGACCCAGTACTTC
NA,NA,TRBJ2-5,TRBV2,CASSEGTQETQYF,TGTGCCAGCAGTGAGGGCACTCAAGAGACCCAGTACTTC
NA,NA,TRBJ1-1,TRBV11-3,CASSLDRGQAFF,TGTGCCAGCAGCTTAGACAGGGGACAAGCTTTCTTT
NA,NA,TRBJ1-5,TRBV7-9,CASSSIIRGGPQHF,TGTGCAAGCAGCTCTATCATCCGAGGAGGACCCCAGCATTTT
NA,TRBD2,TRBJ2-1,TRBV5-4,CASSLAPQREPNNEQFF,TGTGCCAGCAGCTTGGCCCCCCAGCGGGAGCCGAATAATGAGCAGTTCTTC
NA,NA,TRBJ1-5,TRBV19,CASSPRLANSNQPQHF,TGTGCCAGTAGTCCCCGGTTAGCGAATAGCAATCAGCCCCAGCATTTT
NA,TRBD1,TRBJ1-1,TRBV11-3,CASSQDRVSTEAFF,TGTGCCAGCAGCCAGGACAGGGTGTCTACTGAAGCTTTCTTT